One sample yielded the 8 T cell receptor beta chains listed below, sequenced in a study of beta chain features in type 1 diabetes. Study-wide results and caveats: Type 1 diabetes patients had TCRB CDR3s that were shorter (moderately but significantly so) in all four CD4+ subsets.

For these TCRs, the target antigens are not known. Sequenced material consisted of expressed TCRB transcripts (all of the isolated RNA was reverse transcribed). Method: immunoSEQ multiplex PCR; TCRdb's copy keeps in-frame clones and lacks some. This repertoire shows fewer than 110,000 clones, 28% found once; its top ten account for roughly 0.5%. The sequencing input was central memory CD4+ T cells from blood. Receptor source: a woman younger than 30 with type 1 diabetes.

This chain links TRBV7-3 with TRBJ2-6; tentative D call: TRBD2 (7 bases). Germline loops: CDR1 SGHTA, CDR2 FQGTGA. V gave up 0 bases and J gave up 4 bases, with 10 bases separating them. The CDR3 length is 16 residues. The CDR3 DNA reads TGTGCCAGCAGCTTAACGGGGGGGGCCGGGGCCAACGTCCTGACTTTC. Translation gives CASSLTGGAGANVLTF. The full variable domain, with the rest looked up from reference TRBV7-3 and TRBJ2-6, is GAGVSQTPSNKVTEKGKYVELRCDPISGHTALYWYRQSLGQGPEFLIYFQGTGAADDSGLPNDRFFAVRPEGSVSTLKIQRTERGDSAVYLCASSLTGGAGANVLTFGAGSRLTVL.

There are a few counts of this clone. CDR3 region: CASSQDWGFGAGGRNEQFF. CDR3 in DNA: TGCGCCAGCAGCCAAGATTGGGGGTTTGGGGCGGGAGGACGCAATGAGCAGTTCTTC. The V call is TRBV4-1, the J call TRBJ2-1; TRBD2 agrees at 8 bases. The CDR3 contains 19 residues. V shed 0 bases and J 6 bases; nucleotides not matched to a gene: 16. The germline V gene encodes CDR1 MGHRA and CDR2 YSYEKL.

The chain recombines TRBV11-2 with TRBJ2-6, with D maybe TRBD2 (6 bases). Germline V gives CDR1 SGHAT, CDR2 FQNNGV. V lost 5 bases to trimming and J lost 0 bases, with 17 bases between them. CDR3 size: 18 residues. CDR3 protein: CASSQWRDSSSGANVLTF. The CDR3 DNA sequence: TGTGCCAGCAGCCAATGGAGGGACTCCAGCTCTGGGGCCAACGTCCTGACTTTC.

This clone was observed many times. The rearrangement uses TRBV7-3 and TRBJ2-7, with 7 bases matching TRBD2. V shed 4 bases and J 8 bases; nucleotides not matched to a gene: 8. The CDR3 runs to 13 residues. The V gene's germline CDR1 is SGHTA and CDR2 FQGTGA. This chain's CDR3 is CASSSQSGGKQYF. The CDR3 nucleotides are TGTGCCAGCAGCTCCCAATCGGGAGGCAAGCAGTACTTC.

The chain recombines TRBV20-1 with TRBJ1-2; D call uncertain. V lost 5 bases, J lost 7 bases, and 11 bases lay in between. The germline CDR1 and CDR2 sequences are DFQATT and SNEGSKA (reference sequence). The CDR3 contains 11 residues. CDR3 in amino acids: CSAYTLVGYTF. In DNA, the CDR3 is TGCAGTGCTTATACTCTGGTTGGCTACACCTTC.

The chain joins TRBV6-5 to TRBJ2-7; D is ambiguous. Trimming left V 4 bases short and J 1 base short, with 14 bases between. The CDR3 has 15 residues. Germline values: CDR1 MNHEY, CDR2 SVGAGI. CDR3 residues: CASSWPWSVSYEQYF. DNA for the CDR3: TGTGCCAGCAGTTGGCCATGGTCAGTTTCCTACGAGCAGTACTTC.

This chain links TRBV30 with TRBJ2-6, with D possibly being TRBD1 (5 bases). CDR3 size: 18 residues. Trimming pared 0 bases from V and 0 bases from J, leaving 15 bases between. The germline V gene encodes CDR1 GTSNPN and CDR2 SVGIG (reference sequence). In DNA form, the CDR3 reads TGTGCCTGGAGTGTTTCGTGGGGCCTAACCTCTGGGGCCAACGTCCTGACTTTC. Translated, it gives CAWSVSWGLTSGANVLTF.

The J gene is TRBJ2-3, the V gene TRBV5-1, with TRBD2 identical over 10 bases. Trimming removed 4 bases from V and 5 bases from J; junction bases left unmatched: 7. From germline, CDR1 is SGHRS and CDR2 YFSETQ. The CDR3 runs to 15 residues. CDR3 sequence (DNA): TGCGCCAGCAGCAGGACTAGCGGCCGGGGAGATACGCAGTATTTT. It yields the protein CASSRTSGRGDTQYF. The full variable domain, with the rest looked up from reference TRBV5-1 and TRBJ2-3, is KAGVTQTPRYLIKTRGQQVTLSCSPISGHRSVSWYQQTPGQGLQFLFEYFSETQRNKGNFPGRFSGRQFSNSRSEMNVSTLELGDSALYLCASSRTSGRGDTQYFGPGTRLTVL.